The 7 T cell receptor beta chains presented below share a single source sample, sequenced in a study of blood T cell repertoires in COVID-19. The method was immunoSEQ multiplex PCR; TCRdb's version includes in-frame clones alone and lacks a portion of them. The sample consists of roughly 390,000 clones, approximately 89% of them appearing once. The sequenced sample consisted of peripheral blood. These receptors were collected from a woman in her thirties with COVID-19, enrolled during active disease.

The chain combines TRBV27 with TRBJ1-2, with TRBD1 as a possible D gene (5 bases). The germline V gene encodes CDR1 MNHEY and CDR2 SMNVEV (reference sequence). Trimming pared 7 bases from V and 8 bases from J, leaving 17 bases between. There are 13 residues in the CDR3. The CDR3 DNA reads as TGTGCCAGCAATCCCCCGGGCAGGGCCGGCTACACCTTC. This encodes CASNPPGRAGYTF.

The CDR3 DNA is TGTGCCAGCAGCCCGGAGCTCCTGAGCTCCTACAATGAGCAGTTCTTC. Amino acid sequence: CASSPELLSSYNEQFF. The chain links TRBV9 to TRBJ2-1; D call uncertain. The CDR3 contains 16 residues. Germline loops: CDR1 SGDLS, CDR2 YYNGEE. With 4 bases removed from V and 0 bases from J, the gap between germline ends came to 14 bases.

CDR3 coding DNA: TGTGCCAGCAGTTTATATGATAGGGGACAGTCTACCTACGAGCAGTACTTC. This translates into CASSLYDRGQSTYEQYF. This chain connects TRBV27 to TRBJ2-7; 7 bases match TRBD1. The CDR3 has 17 amino acids. Losses at the gene ends were 1 base for V and 2 bases for J; bases not matched to a gene: 11. CDR1 is MNHEY and CDR2 is SMNVEV in the germline V gene (reference sequence).

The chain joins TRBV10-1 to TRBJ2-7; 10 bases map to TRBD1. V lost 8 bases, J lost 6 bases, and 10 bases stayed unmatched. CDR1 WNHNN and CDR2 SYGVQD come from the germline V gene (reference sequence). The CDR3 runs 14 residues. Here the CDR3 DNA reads TGCGCCAGCCACCTAGGGGACAGGGGTGGCGAGCAGTACTTC. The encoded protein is CASHLGDRGGEQYF.

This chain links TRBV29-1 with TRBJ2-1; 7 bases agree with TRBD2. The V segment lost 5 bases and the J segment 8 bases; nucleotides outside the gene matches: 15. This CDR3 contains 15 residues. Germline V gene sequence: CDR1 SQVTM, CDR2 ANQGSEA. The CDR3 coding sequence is TGCAGCGTTCAAGGGTATTTGCGGGAGAGGGATGAGCAGTTCTTC. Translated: CSVQGYLRERDEQFF.

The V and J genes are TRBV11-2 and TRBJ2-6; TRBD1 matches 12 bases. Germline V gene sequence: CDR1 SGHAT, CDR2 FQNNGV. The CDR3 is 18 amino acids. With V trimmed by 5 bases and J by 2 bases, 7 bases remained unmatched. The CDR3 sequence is CASSQGTGGLAGANVLTF. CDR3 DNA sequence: TGTGCCAGCAGCCAGGGGACAGGGGGCTTGGCTGGGGCCAACGTCCTGACTTTC.

Here the CDR3 reads CASTGTLSSYGYTF. CDR3 bases: TGTGCCAGCACGGGGACACTATCCTCCTATGGCTACACCTTC. This sequence joins TRBV7-2 and TRBJ1-2; D is possibly TRBD1 (6 bases). V dropped 7 bases and J dropped 4 bases, with 16 bases sitting between them. Germline V gives CDR1 SGHTA, CDR2 FQGNSA. The CDR3 sequence is 14 residues long.